Following are 23 T cell receptor beta chains from one sample sequenced in a study of shared clonotypes between healthy human individuals. Generated by immunoSEQ multiplex PCR, the TCRdb table keeps only in-frame clones and is missing some. The table records roughly 510,000 clones, approximately 79% of them present only once. The material sequenced was PBMCs. The receptors were gathered from a woman aged 40 to 50 in good health. Some clones in this sample may be carry-over from other donors' samples.

This chain links TRBV28 with TRBJ1-1; the match to TRBD1 covers 8 bases. Germline trimming cut 0 bases from V and 3 bases from J; bases unmatched to any gene: 0. This CDR3 has 14 amino acids. Germline V gene data show CDR1 as MDHEN and CDR2 as SYDVKM. CDR3 sequence: CASSLWDRDTEAFF. For the CDR3, the DNA is TGTGCCAGCAGTTTATGGGACAGGGACACTGAAGCTTTCTTT. The complete variable domain, with remaining parts taken from reference TRBV28 and TRBJ1-1, reads DVKVTQSSRYLVKRTGEKVFLECVQDMDHENMFWYRQDPGLGLRLIYFSYDVKMKEKGDIPEGYSVSREKKERFSLILESASTNQTSMYLCASSLWDRDTEAFFGQGTRLTVV.

This clone was recorded only once. The chain links TRBV5-1 to TRBJ2-3, with TRBD2 matching 11 bases. Per the germline V gene, CDR1 is SGHRS and CDR2 is YFSETQ. The V and J ends lost 0 bases and 8 bases, in that order; junction bases with no gene match: 8. This CDR3 is 16 amino acids long. The chain's CDR3 is CASSLVVAGGAGTQYF. CDR3 nucleotide sequence: TGCGCCAGCAGCTTGGTAGTAGCGGGAGGGGCCGGTACGCAGTATTTT.

The chain carries TRBV6-6 and TRBJ2-7, with D unresolved. The CDR3 contains 13 residues. Germline CDR1 and CDR2: MNHNY and SVGAGI (reference sequence). V was pared by 5 bases and J by 3 bases, with 11 bases between. DNA of the CDR3: TGTGCCAGCAGTCGCCTGGAGCTCTACGAGCAGTACTTC. Its translation is CASSRLELYEQYF.

The chain has TRBV7-9 and TRBJ2-5; D possibly corresponds to TRBD1 (6 bases). Germline loops: CDR1 SEHNR, CDR2 FQNEAQ (reference sequence). This CDR3 region has 13 residues. V lost 3 bases and J 4 bases, leaving 9 bases between the germline ends. The CDR3 loop reads CASSLLGGETQYF. CDR3 sequence (DNA): TGTGCCAGCAGCTTGTTAGGGGGAGAGACCCAGTACTTC.

V is TRBV4-1 and J is TRBJ2-2; unclear D gene. Trimming took 0 bases from V and 7 from J, leaving 9 bases between them. CDR1 is MGHRA, CDR2 YSYEKL, per germline. CDR3 size: 14 residues. CDR3 region: CASSQDSLYGELFF. The CDR3 coding sequence is TGCGCCAGCAGCCAAGACAGTCTGTACGGGGAGCTGTTTTTT.

This clone was detected only a few times. The DNA of the CDR3 is TGTGCCAGCAGCGCCGGACAGTCCTTTAGCCATCGGTACATTCAGTACTTC. This translates into CASSAGQSFSHRYIQYF. The chain couples TRBV21-1 to TRBJ2-4; no DNA check was done on the table's D call, TRBD1. TRBV21-1 is a pseudogene locus. The CDR3 totals 17 residues.

CDR3 in DNA: TGCGCCAGCAGGAAAGGACTAGCGGGAGACGAGACCCAGTACTTC. Protein product: CASRKGLAGDETQYF. The gene calls are TRBV4-1 and TRBJ2-5; 13 nucleotides match TRBD2. The CDR3 is 15 residues long. Trimming removed 6 bases from V and 5 bases from J; junction bases left unmatched: 6. CDR1 is MGHRA and CDR2 is YSYEKL in the germline V gene.

V usage is TRBV19 and J usage is TRBJ2-1; TRBD2 aligns across 14 bases. Germline V gene sequence: CDR1 LNHDA, CDR2 SQIVND (reference sequence). After removal of 4 bases from V and 8 bases from J, the junction contained 10 bases not matched to a gene. There are 17 residues in the CDR3. The CDR3 DNA reads as TGTGCCAGTAGTACCCTCGGACTAGCGGGAGGACGGTATGAGCAGTTCTTC. Its translation is CASSTLGLAGGRYEQFF.

This clone was picked up a small number of times. The genes are TRBV6-1 and TRBJ2-7; possibly TRBD1 for D (6 bases). With 1 base removed from V and 1 base from J, the gap between germline ends came to 11 bases. This CDR3 is built from 15 residues. Germline V gene sequence: CDR1 MNHNS, CDR2 SASEGT. The CDR3 is CASSEGTGSSYEQYF. The CDR3 region has the DNA TGTGCCAGCAGTGAAGGAACAGGGTCGTCCTACGAGCAGTACTTC.

The CDR3 DNA is TGTGCCAGCAGCTCACTACTAGCGGGAGCTTGGGAGCAGTACTTC. Its translation: CASSSLLAGAWEQYF. The chain recombines TRBV7-3 with TRBJ2-7; 11 bases agree with TRBD2. V lost 4 bases to trimming and J lost 7 bases; unmatched junction nucleotides: 9. In germline, CDR1 is SGHTA, CDR2 FQGTGA. The CDR3 has 15 amino acids.

This clone was detected only a few times. The rearrangement links TRBV4-1 to TRBJ2-5; no reliable D call. The ends were cut back, 4 bases at V and 4 bases at J, with 10 bases in the middle. Per germline, CDR1 MGHRA and CDR2 YSYEKL. CDR3 size: 13 residues. For the CDR3, the DNA is TGCGCCAGCAGCCGAAGGATTCGAGAGACCCAGTACTTC. Translating gives CASSRRIRETQYF.

As concerns this clone: A far larger clone lies a single base away; this is likely a read error. This sample also contains other DNA sequences that code for the same CDR3. The J gene is TRBJ2-7, the V gene TRBV7-9; a weak D match, TRBD2 (6 bases). This CDR3 region has 14 residues. Germline V gene lookup returns CDR1 SEHNR and CDR2 FQNEAQ (reference sequence). V dropped 5 bases and J dropped 2 bases, with 13 bases sitting between them. CDR3 residues: CASSQFAGPYEQYF. The CDR3 DNA reads TGTGCCAGCAGCCAATTTGCGGGGCCCTACGAGCAGTACTTC.

The chain recombines TRBV5-4 with TRBJ2-1; weak D call: TRBD2 (6 bases). Deletions cut 1 base from V and 1 base from J, with 6 bases between. Germline V CDR1 and CDR2: SGHNT, YYREEE (reference sequence). The CDR3 loop spans 14 amino acids. The DNA of the CDR3 is TGTGCCAGCAGCTTGCGGGAGTCCTACAATGAGCAGTTCTTC. Translated, it gives CASSLRESYNEQFF.

The chain carries TRBV9 and TRBJ2-3; D is unresolved. The CDR3 consists of 19 residues. The germline V and J ends were trimmed by 0 bases and 2 bases, with 22 bases remaining between them. Germline V gene sequence: CDR1 SGDLS, CDR2 YYNGEE. The CDR3 sequence: CASSVEGPAVFDLTDTQYF. CDR3 DNA: TGTGCCAGCAGCGTAGAAGGCCCCGCCGTCTTCGACCTCACAGATACGCAGTATTTT.

The sample holds a few counts of this clone. CDR3 nucleotides: TGTGCCAGCAGCTCCGGGACTAGCGGGGTCAATGAGCAGTTCTTC. Protein: CASSSGTSGVNEQFF. The chain uses TRBV7-9 and TRBJ2-1; 13 bases are shared with TRBD2. The CDR3 covers 15 residues. Germline loops: CDR1 SEHNR, CDR2 FQNEAQ (reference sequence). The ends lost 4 bases at V and 6 bases at J; junction bases unmatched: 3.

This rearrangement joins TRBV7-9 to TRBJ1-3; D unresolved. Trimming pared 10 bases from V and 1 base from J, leaving 5 bases between. The CDR3 has 11 residues. The germline CDR1 and CDR2 sequences are SEHNR and FQNEAQ (reference sequence). CDR3 region: CATRSGNTIYF. CDR3 DNA: TGTGCCACACGATCTGGAAACACCATATATTTT.

The chain recombines TRBV5-1 with TRBJ2-5, with no clear D. The CDR3 totals 13 residues. V lost 2 bases and J 4 bases, leaving 9 bases between the germline ends. Per the germline V gene, CDR1 is SGHRS and CDR2 is YFSETQ. CDR3 residues: CASSFGWRETQYF. CDR3 nucleotide sequence: TGCGCCAGCAGCTTTGGGTGGCGAGAGACCCAGTACTTC.

V and J are TRBV7-2 and TRBJ2-1; TRBD2 aligns across 10 bases. The CDR3 covers 16 residues. Per the germline V gene, CDR1 is SGHTA and CDR2 is FQGNSA. J lost 6 bases, V lost 4 bases, and 9 bases had no gene match. CDR3 protein: CASSSPGLAGVNEQFF. The CDR3, as DNA: TGTGCCAGCAGCTCCCCGGGCCTAGCGGGAGTCAATGAGCAGTTCTTC.

This clone has only a few counts. The chain has TRBV9 and TRBJ1-2; weak D call: TRBD1 (6 bases). This CDR3 spans 15 amino acids. Trimming took off 0 bases at V and 6 bases at J, with 15 bases between the two ends. CDR1 is SGDLS and CDR2 is YYNGEE in the germline V gene. CDR3 amino acids: CASSVVPTGSNGYTF. The CDR3 DNA sequence: TGTGCCAGCAGCGTAGTACCTACAGGGTCCAATGGCTACACCTTC.

This chain uses TRBV30 with TRBJ1-6; D gene uncertain. The CDR3 length is 13 residues. CDR1 and CDR2 from the germline V gene are GTSNPN and SVGIG (reference sequence). V was clipped by 2 bases and J by 9 bases, with 11 bases between them. For the CDR3, the DNA is TGTGCCTGGAGTATGGAGTCTACTTCACCCCTCCACTTT. This sequence encodes CAWSMESTSPLHF.

The CDR3 loop is CSVVRQPPGNTIYF. In DNA form, the CDR3 reads TGCAGCGTTGTTAGACAGCCTCCGGGAAACACCATATATTTT. The J gene is TRBJ1-3, the V gene TRBV29-1, with D maybe TRBD1 (5 bases). Germline CDR1 reads SQVTM; CDR2 reads ANQGSEA. V lost 4 bases and J lost 4, with 14 bases in between. The CDR3 sequence is 14 residues long.

The gene calls are TRBV28 and TRBJ1-4, with D hard to call. Trimming cost V 2 bases and J 6 bases, with 10 bases left between them. The CDR3 covers 14 residues. Germline V CDR1 and CDR2: MDHEN, SYDVKM. In DNA, the CDR3 is TGTGCCAGCAGTTTAATCATAATTGATGAAAAACTGTTTTTT. Its translation is CASSLIIIDEKLFF.

A word on this clone: The sample holds other DNA sequences that translate to the same CDR3. The chain carries TRBV18 and TRBJ1-2, with unresolved D. Germline CDR1 and CDR2: KGHSH and LQKENI. The CDR3 extends over 15 amino acids. V gave up 3 bases and J gave up 4 bases, with 15 bases separating them. CDR3 bases: TGTGCCAGCTCACCTCCCCGGGGAGGAGGCTATGGCTACACCTTC. Residues: CASSPPRGGGYGYTF.